This entry concerns a single TCR beta chain. Its specificity is unknown. This record comes from a study of PD-L1 blockade in urothelial cancer. Study-wide context: Atezolizumab at 1,200 mg intravenously every 3 weeks was started by patients in the mid-2010s. As for prior chemotherapy regimens, patients had received 0 to 3. The researchers analyzed blood 3 weeks (second dose) and 6 weeks after treatment start. Study observations and caveats: Below-median blood TCR clonality before treatment forecast better survival.

V lost 3 bases and J 3 bases, leaving 12 bases between the germline ends. The germline V gene encodes CDR1 MNHNS and CDR2 SASEGT. The CDR3 runs to 15 residues. Time point defined: pretreatment peripheral blood. Assay: immunoSEQ multiplex PCR; the TCRdb copy retains only in-frame clones and omits some. Of about 93,000 clones listed, 90% are singletons. The sequence came from a man aged 55-75 years with urothelial cancer. The rearrangement joins TRBV6-1 to TRBJ1-5, with a tentative D call TRBD1 (5 bases). The sample in question was PBMCs, obtained around atezolizumab (anti-PD-L1) treatment. Written as DNA, the CDR3 is TGTGCCAGCAGTGAGGGGCCACACAACAATCAGCCCCAGCATTTT. It specifies CASSEGPHNNQPQHF.